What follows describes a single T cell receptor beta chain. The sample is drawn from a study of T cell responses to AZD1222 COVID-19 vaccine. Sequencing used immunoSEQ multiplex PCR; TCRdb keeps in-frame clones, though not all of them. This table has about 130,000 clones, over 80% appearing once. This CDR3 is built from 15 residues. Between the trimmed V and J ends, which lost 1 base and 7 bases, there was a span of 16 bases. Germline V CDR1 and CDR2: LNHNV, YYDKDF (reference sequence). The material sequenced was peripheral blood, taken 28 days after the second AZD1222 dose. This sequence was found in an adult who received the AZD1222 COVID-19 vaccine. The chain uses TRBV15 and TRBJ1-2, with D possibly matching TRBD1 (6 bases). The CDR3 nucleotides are TGTGCCACCAGCAGAGTAGTTGGGGACAATGGTGGCTACACCTTC. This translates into CATSRVVGDNGGYTF.